The present TCR beta chain was sequenced within a study of long-term antiretroviral therapy in people with HIV. Study outcomes and limitations: Clonotypes expanded prior to ART showed repertoire dominance at all sampled time points.

The J segment lost 5 bases and the V segment lost 5 bases, leaving 6 bases of the junction unmatched. The CDR3 runs to 15 residues. Germline CDR1 SGHTA, CDR2 FQGNSA. Runs used v3.0 of the immunoSEQ assay and were done at survey level. The data were produced by immunoSEQ multiplex PCR, yet TCRdb's version contains in-frame clones alone and is incomplete. The sample holds around 20,000 clones, 91% seen once. In regard to this clone: No antigen is known for it.

The rearrangement joins TRBV7-2 to TRBJ1-4, with TRBD1 identical over 9 bases. The starting material was unsorted PBMCs, obtained 3 years after starting antiretroviral therapy. This TCR derives from a man in his forties or fifties with HIV. CDR3 nucleotides: TGTGCCAGCAGCCGATTCGGACAGGGGAATGAAAAACTGTTTTTT. It encodes CASSRFGQGNEKLFF.